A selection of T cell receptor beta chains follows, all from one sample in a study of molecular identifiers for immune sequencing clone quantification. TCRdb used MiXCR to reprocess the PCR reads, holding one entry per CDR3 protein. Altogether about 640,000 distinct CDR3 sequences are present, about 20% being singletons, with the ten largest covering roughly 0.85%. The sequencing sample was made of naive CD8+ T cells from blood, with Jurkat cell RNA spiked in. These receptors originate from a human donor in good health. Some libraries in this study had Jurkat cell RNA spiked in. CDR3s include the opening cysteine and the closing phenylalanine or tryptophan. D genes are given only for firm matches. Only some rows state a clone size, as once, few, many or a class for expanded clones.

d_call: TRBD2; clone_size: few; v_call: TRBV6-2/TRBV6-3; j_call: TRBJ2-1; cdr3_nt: TGTGCCAGCAGTTATTCCCCGGGACTAGCAGACTACAATGAGCAGTTCTTC; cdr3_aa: CASSYSPGLADYNEQFF
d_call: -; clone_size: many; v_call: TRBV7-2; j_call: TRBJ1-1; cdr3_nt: TGTGCCAGCAGCTTAGCTGGTTTCACTGAAGCTTTCTTT; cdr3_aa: CASSLAGFTEAFF
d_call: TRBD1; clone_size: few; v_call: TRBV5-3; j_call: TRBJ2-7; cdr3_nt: TGTGCCAGCAGCTTGCCGAGGACAGGGATTCTCGAGCAGTACTTC; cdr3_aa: CASSLPRTGILEQYF
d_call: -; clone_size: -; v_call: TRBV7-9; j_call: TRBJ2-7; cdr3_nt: TGTGCCAGCAGTTCGGTGACAGGACAAGCCTACGAGCAGTACTTC; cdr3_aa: CASSSVTGQAYEQYF
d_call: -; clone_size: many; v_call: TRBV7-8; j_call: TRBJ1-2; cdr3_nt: TGTGCCAGCACCCTTGGACGAGGCCGGGGCTATGGCTACACCTTC; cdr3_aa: CASTLGRGRGYGYTF
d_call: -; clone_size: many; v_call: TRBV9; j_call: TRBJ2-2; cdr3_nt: TGTGCCAGCAGCGTAGTTACCGGGGAGCTGTTTTTT; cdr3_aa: CASSVVTGELFF
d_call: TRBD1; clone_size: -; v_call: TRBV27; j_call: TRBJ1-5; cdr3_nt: TGTGCCAGCAGTTCTTCAGGGGGTCAGCCCCAGCATTTT; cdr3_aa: CASSSSGGQPQHF
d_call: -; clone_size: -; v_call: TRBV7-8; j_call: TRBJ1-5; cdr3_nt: TGTGCCAGCAGCTTAGGTGGGACACTTCACCGCAATCAGCCCCAGCATTTT; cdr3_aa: CASSLGGTLHRNQPQHF
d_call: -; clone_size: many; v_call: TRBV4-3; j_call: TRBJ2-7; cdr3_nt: TGCGCCAGCAGCCAAGACACAGGGTTCGGCGAGCAGTACTTC; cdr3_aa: CASSQDTGFGEQYF
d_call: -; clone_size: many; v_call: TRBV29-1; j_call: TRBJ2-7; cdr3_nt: TGCAGCGTTGCCCCGGGGACTGCCTACGAGCAGTACTTC; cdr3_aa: CSVAPGTAYEQYF
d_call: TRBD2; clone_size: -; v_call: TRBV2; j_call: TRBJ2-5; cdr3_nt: TGTGCCAGCAGTGAGGCGCGCGGGGGAGCAAAAGAGACCCAGTACTTC; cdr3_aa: CASSEARGGAKETQYF
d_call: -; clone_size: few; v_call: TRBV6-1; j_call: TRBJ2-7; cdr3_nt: TGTGCCAGCAGTGAAATAGTAGCGCGCTCCTACGAGCAGTACTTC; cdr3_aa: CASSEIVARSYEQYF